The 26 T cell receptor beta chains given below trace back to one sample, sequenced in a study of blood T cell repertoires in COVID-19 (dated by TCRdb to about 2020). Receptor libraries were prepared by the immunoSEQ multiplex PCR assay. The table comes from immuneACCESS by way of TCRdb, which keeps in-frame sequences with V and J called. Part of the clones is missing from these tables; in studies checked, under half for an unresolved V gene and the rest for unknown reasons. The sample table records about 97,000 clones; roughly 88% of these occur just once. The ten largest make up around 1.9% of the sample. Sample: peripheral blood. The receptors here all came from a man aged 50 or older with COVID-19, enrolled during active disease.

This clone was detected a few times. This chain connects TRBV6-5 to TRBJ1-4; D perhaps matches TRBD1 (6 bases). CDR1 and CDR2 (germline): MNHEY, SVGAGI. The CDR3 is 13 amino acids. The V end lost 5 bases, the J end lost 8 bases, and 12 bases lay between the germline ends. CDR3 nucleotides: TGTGCCAGCAGTCCATGGACAGACGAAAAACTGTTTTTT. This translates into CASSPWTDEKLFF.

The CDR3 region has the DNA TGTGCCAGCAGCTTGGGACTAGCGGGGGGGCGGTACAATGAGCAGTTCTTC. Its translation is CASSLGLAGGRYNEQFF. The V call is TRBV7-8, the J call TRBJ2-1; 16 nucleotides match TRBD2. This CDR3 has 17 amino acids. J was trimmed by 4 bases and V by 3 bases; bases with no gene match: 3. Germline V lookup: CDR1 SGHVS, CDR2 FQNEAQ.

The chain recombines TRBV7-9 with TRBJ1-5, with D possibly TRBD1 on 6 matching bases. The CDR3 runs to 14 residues. Between the trimmed V and J ends, which lost 1 base and 7 bases, there was a span of 11 bases. CDR1 is SEHNR and CDR2 is FQNEAQ in the germline V gene (reference sequence). Here the CDR3 DNA reads TGTGCCAGCAGCTTAGAAGGGGGAGGGCAGCCCCAGCATTTT. Translation: CASSLEGGGQPQHF.

This chain connects TRBV18 to TRBJ1-5; D unresolved. The germline gives CDR1 KGHSH, CDR2 LQKENI. This CDR3 is built from 15 residues. V lost 4 bases, J lost 0 bases, and 10 bases lay in between. The CDR3 here is CASSRFGVSNQPQHF. The CDR3 DNA reads TGTGCCAGCTCACGTTTCGGGGTTAGCAATCAGCCCCAGCATTTT.

This chain joins TRBV12-3 or TRBV12-4 and TRBJ1-1, with D tentatively TRBD1 (6 bases). V lost 6 bases, J lost 3 bases, and 11 bases lay in between. The CDR3 extends over 13 amino acids. The CDR3 nucleotides are TGTGCCAGCAGCCTACAGGGTTACACTGAAGCTTTCTTT. Translating it yields CASSLQGYTEAFF.

V and J are TRBV30 and TRBJ1-5; D perhaps matches TRBD1 (5 bases). This CDR3 contains 14 residues. CDR1 and CDR2 (germline): GTSNPN, SVGIG (reference sequence). Trimming cost V 2 bases and J 2 bases, with 10 bases left between them. In DNA, the CDR3 is TGTGCCTGGAGTACCGGCAGGGGCAATCAGCCCCAGCATTTT. This encodes CAWSTGRGNQPQHF.

The CDR3 DNA reads TGTGCCAGCAGCCCAGGCGGGGGGCCCTACAATGAGCAGTTCTTC. Encoded protein: CASSPGGGPYNEQFF. The chain links TRBV7-3 to TRBJ2-1; 8 bases are a match to TRBD2. This CDR3 comprises 15 residues. Trimming cost V 5 bases and J 2 bases; bases outside gene matches: 5. CDR1 and CDR2 (germline): SGHTA, FQGTGA.

V and J are TRBV5-1 and TRBJ2-1, with TRBD2 matching 10 bases. V gave up 7 bases and J gave up 2 bases; unmatched junction bases: 6. Germline CDR1 is SGHRS and CDR2 is YFSETQ. The length of the CDR3 is 15 residues. CDR3 nucleotide sequence: TGCGCCAGCTCTGTAGCGGGGGGAACCTACAATGAGCAGTTCTTC. Translation gives CASSVAGGTYNEQFF.

The chain combines TRBV18 with TRBJ2-7; D gene ambiguous. Germline V gives CDR1 KGHSH, CDR2 LQKENI. This CDR3 comprises 12 residues. The V end was cut by 6 bases, the J end by 2 bases, with 8 bases between. CDR3 nucleotide sequence: TGTGCCAGCTCCGACACCACCTACGAGCAGTACTTC. Its translation: CASSDTTYEQYF.

V gene TRBV10-3 combines with J gene TRBJ2-1; 10 bases are a match to TRBD1. The CDR3 is 15 amino acids. With V trimmed by 2 bases and J by 9 bases, 7 bases remained unmatched. Germline CDR1 ENHRY, CDR2 SYGVKD. This chain's CDR3 is CAISERGQGSGEQFF. The DNA of the CDR3 is TGTGCCATCAGTGAGAGGGGACAGGGGAGCGGTGAGCAGTTCTTC.

The V gene is TRBV19, the J gene TRBJ1-6; TRBD1 might be the D (6 bases). The germline CDR1 and CDR2 sequences are LNHDA and SQIVND (reference sequence). Deletions cut 5 bases from V and 10 bases from J, with 18 bases between. There are 15 residues in the CDR3. In nucleotides, the CDR3 is TGTGCCAGTAGTCCCCCTCCCACGGGGGGCTCACCCCTCCACTTT. Translating it yields CASSPPPTGGSPLHF.

The V call is TRBV6-6, the J call TRBJ2-7; D is ambiguous. Trimming cost V 4 bases and J 0 bases, with 13 bases left between them. Germline V gene lookup returns CDR1 MNHNY and CDR2 SVGAGI (reference sequence). This CDR3 is built from 15 residues. The CDR3 DNA reads as TGTGCCAGCAGTTCCGACTTCTTGGGCTCCTACGAGCAGTACTTC. Its translation: CASSSDFLGSYEQYF.

The V and J genes are TRBV5-1 and TRBJ2-7; D is perhaps TRBD2 (5 bases). This CDR3 contains 13 residues. The germline CDR1 and CDR2 sequences are SGHRS and YFSETQ. Trimming shortened V by 2 bases and J by 5 bases, and 11 bases separated the two germline ends. Here the CDR3 DNA reads TGCGCCAGCAGCTTTGGGCCGGAGGACGAGCAGTACTTC. It yields the protein CASSFGPEDEQYF.

Concerning this clone: The junction differs from germline at one of its ends, possibly a read error. This chain links TRBV11-2 with TRBJ1-6, with a tentative D call TRBD1 (6 bases). This CDR3 is 15 amino acids long. Germline V gives CDR1 SGHAT, CDR2 FQNNGV. CDR3 residues: CASSFGTSSNSPLHF. The CDR3 DNA reads TGTGCCAGCAGCTTTGGGACATCCTCTAATTCACCCCTCCACTTT.

The chain is built from TRBV25-1 and TRBJ2-3; 8 bases map to TRBD1. Germline V gives CDR1 MGHDK, CDR2 SYGVNS. The trim removed 1 base at V and 7 bases at J, leaving 13 bases unmatched. The CDR3 totals 17 residues. CDR3 region: CASSELGTGRAVNTQYF. CDR3 nucleotide sequence: TGTGCCAGCAGTGAATTGGGGACAGGACGAGCTGTCAATACGCAGTATTTT.

The chain joins TRBV10-3 to TRBJ2-3; D is undetermined. The germline V gene has CDR1 ENHRY and CDR2 SYGVKD. The length of the CDR3 is 13 residues. V lost 3 bases and J lost 2, with 6 bases in between. The CDR3 DNA sequence: TGTGCCATCAGTGACAGGAACACAGATACGCAGTATTTT. It translates to CAISDRNTDTQYF.

CDR3: CASSQVLAGVTDTQYF. DNA for the CDR3: TGTGCCAGCAGCCAAGTCCTAGCGGGGGTCACAGATACGCAGTATTTT. The chain has TRBV3-1 (or the pseudogene TRBV3-2) and TRBJ2-3; 10 bases line up with TRBD2. Germline V gives CDR1 LGHDT, CDR2 YNNKEL (reference sequence). The CDR3 length is 16 residues. J was trimmed by 2 bases and V by 1 base; bases with no gene match: 3.

CDR3 in amino acids: CASNQGGSEAFF. For the CDR3, the DNA is TGTGCCAGCAACCAGGGGGGTTCTGAAGCTTTCTTT. The chain links TRBV6-5 to TRBJ1-1, with 7 positions matching TRBD1. The ends lost 7 bases at V and 6 bases at J; junction bases unmatched: 5. This CDR3 is 12 amino acids long. Germline V gene lookup returns CDR1 MNHEY and CDR2 SVGAGI.

This sequence joins TRBV19 and TRBJ1-2; 9 bases align to TRBD1. The germline V gene encodes CDR1 LNHDA and CDR2 SQIVND (reference sequence). CDR3 size: 16 residues. J was trimmed by 4 bases and V by 5 bases; bases with no gene match: 11. CDR3 nucleotides: TGTGCCAGTAGTTCGGGACAGGGTCTTGTCTTCTATGGCTACACCTTC. As protein: CASSSGQGLVFYGYTF.

The chain uses TRBV27 and TRBJ1-4; D not certain. Germline V gives CDR1 MNHEY, CDR2 SMNVEV (reference sequence). CDR3 length equals 15 residues. The V and J ends lost 5 bases and 4 bases respectively, with 14 bases between them. The chain's CDR3 is CASSPSARSNEKLFF. The DNA of the CDR3 is TGTGCCAGCAGTCCCTCGGCACGGAGTAATGAAAAACTGTTTTTT.

This chain uses TRBV30 with TRBJ1-4, with 12 bases fitting TRBD1. Germline lookup yields CDR1 GTSNPN and CDR2 SVGIG (reference sequence). This CDR3 has 15 amino acids. Trimming cost V 3 bases and J 10 bases; bases outside gene matches: 9. The CDR3 DNA reads as TGTGCCTGGAGCGGGACAGGGGGCCCCAGAGGAAAACTGTTTTTT. As protein: CAWSGTGGPRGKLFF.

The J gene is TRBJ1-2, the V gene TRBV3-1 (or the pseudogene TRBV3-2), with a weak D call TRBD1 (5 bases). V lost 3 bases, J lost 8 bases, and 16 bases lay in between. The CDR3 has 14 amino acids. Germline V gene lookup returns CDR1 LGHDT and CDR2 YNNKEL (reference sequence). The CDR3 sequence is CASSQARAALGYTF. The CDR3 region has the DNA TGTGCCAGCAGCCAGGCCAGGGCCGCGTTAGGCTACACCTTC.

The chain couples TRBV7-2 to TRBJ2-1; 13 bases align to TRBD2. This CDR3 is 19 amino acids long. The germline V gene has CDR1 SGHTA and CDR2 FQGNSA. After removal of 2 bases from V and 5 bases from J, the junction contained 12 bases not matched to a gene. In nucleotides, the CDR3 is TGTGCCAGCAGCTTAAATCGACTAGCGGGGGGCCTCGATCACAATGAGCAGTTCTTC. It specifies CASSLNRLAGGLDHNEQFF. The variable domain in full, with the rest retrieved from reference TRBV7-2 and TRBJ2-1, is GAGVSQSPSNKVTEKGKDVELRCDPISGHTALYWYRQSLGQGLEFLIYFQGNSAPDKSGLPSDRFSAERTGGSVSTLTIQRTQQEDSAVYLCASSLNRLAGGLDHNEQFFGPGTRLTVL.

The rearrangement uses TRBV6-5 and TRBJ1-1; D remains unclear. This CDR3 has 12 residues. V lost 10 bases, J lost 3 bases, and 12 bases lay in between. CDR1 and CDR2 (germline): MNHEY, SVGAGI. The CDR3 nucleotides read TGTGCCACCAGAGACATTCACACTGAAGCTTTCTTT. It codes for CATRDIHTEAFF.

The CDR3 loop reads CASSTRGGIPQETQYF. For the CDR3, the DNA is TGTGCCAGCAGTACCCGAGGGGGAATTCCCCAAGAGACCCAGTACTTC. The chain recombines TRBV28 with TRBJ2-5; TRBD1 might be the D (6 bases). Looked up from germline, CDR1 is MDHEN and CDR2 is SYDVKM. This CDR3 comprises 16 residues. V was pared by 5 bases and J by 1 base, with 17 bases between.

The chain recombines TRBV6-2 or TRBV6-3 with TRBJ2-7, with D uncertain. The CDR3 sequence is 14 residues long. Germline lookup yields CDR1 MNHEY and CDR2 SVGEGT. Deletions cut 0 bases from V and 4 bases from J, with 10 bases between. The DNA of the CDR3 is TGTGCCAGCAGTTACTCGATTGGCAGTTACGAGCAGTACTTC. Its translation is CASSYSIGSYEQYF.